Detailed here is one TCR beta chain. The antigen it binds to is not known. No much larger clonotype is one base removed from it; base qualities were not supplied. The germline V gene (reference sequence) supplies CDR1 PRHDT and CDR2 FYEKMQ. The CDR3 holds 20 amino acids from the cysteine to the phenylalanine. Only the CDR3 DNA stays, 60 bases, in frame from base 1. V and J are trimmed by 3 bases and 2 bases, and the gene matches miss 12 bases of the junction. The data were taken from a study of shared clonotypes between healthy human individuals (dated by TCRdb to about 2020). Broadly, across the study: Three men and a couple of women, aged 18 to 49 years, made up the cohort. To estimate repertoire size and how much clonotype sharing occurs between individuals, the study deeply sequenced the blood TCR repertoires of about 5 healthy adults. Per donor, three plates each were used for CD4 naive and CD4 memory, two for CD8 naive, and one for CD8 memory. Leukapheresis yielded between about 0.94 and 8.9 billion PBMCs per donor. To increase sequencing depth and limit assay-specific biases, different laboratories used diverse techniques to prepare libraries and sequence TCR repertoires.

The study at large found these results: Because the study included only a small number of donors, the genetic and exposure-history diversity represented was limited. Naive subsets generally had larger estimated clonotype richness than memory subsets. Clonotypes shared by all four sorted-subset donors showed higher generation probabilities than non-shared clonotypes. Sampling was restricted to blood, and TCR repertoires in tissue are likely to differ from TCR repertoires in blood. Across four donors, approximately 5% of naive CD4, roughly 3.4% of naive CD8, 2.3% of memory CD4, and approximately 0.4% of memory CD8 clonotypes were shared. Incomplete sequencing was indicated by rarefaction of sorted-subset datasets, despite the large sequencing depth. Pairwise subsampling indicated that sequencing depth was expected to affect the degree of clonotype sharing among donors.

CD8 naive samples were obtained by positive selection for CCR7 among CD45RO-negative cells, yielding a CD45RA+CCR7+ population from which TemRA cells were excluded. Healthy HIV-negative adults with no recently reported acute infections or vaccinations were included as donors. All donors were Caucasian adults living in Nashville, Tennessee, USA. After blood collection by leukapheresis, PBMCs were isolated using Ficoll-Histopaque density gradient centrifugation and then cryopreserved in the vapor phase of liquid nitrogen. Analytical flow cytometry was used to check the purity and quantity of each magnetically sorted T cell population. Each sorted fraction had its genomic DNA isolated and then quantified by UV absorbance on a Nanodrop 2000c. Using the deep immunoSEQ assay, multiplex PCR amplified TCR CDR3 regions from genomic DNA. Genomic DNA extracted from each cell subset was distributed evenly over all wells of several immunoSEQ 96-well plates, and each plate served as one replicate. Each replicate PCR for sorted subsets received roughly 0.2 ug genomic DNA, equal to roughly 29,000 T cell genomes. Purified libraries were quantified with a Qubit 3.0 fluorometer, sized on a Bioanalyzer 2100, and re-quantified with the KAPA Library Quantification kit. Each immunoSEQ 96-well plate was sequenced on its own single-read 150-cycle Illumina NextSeq 550 flow cell. In the paper's pipeline: The immunoSEQ output contained only junctional sequences without quality scores, so filtering could not match that applied to full-length reads. Sequences were annotated with PyIR, a Python wrapper for IgBLAST v1.9, using IMGT germline references to assign V/J genes and CDR3. Reads were removed for weak V/J assignments (E-value above 1e-6), missing CDR3, stop codons, out-of-frame junctions, or ambiguous translated residues. A V3J clonotype was defined by an identical inferred V gene, J gene, and CDR3 amino acid sequence. Percentage overlap between repertoires was calculated by dividing the number of shared unique clonotypes by the size of the smaller repertoire. Richness of each repertoire was evaluated using RTK rarefaction, the Chao1 estimator, and Recon v2.1 estimates of unobserved clonotypes. OLGA was used to compute generation probabilities for all TCRbeta clonotypes that the gDNA method yielded from a handful of donors. The table comes from immuneACCESS by way of TCRdb, which keeps in-frame sequences with V and J called. Part of the clones is missing from these tables; in studies checked, under half for an unresolved V gene and the rest for unknown reasons. V and J calls plus clone size are reproduced from that table; the DNA served to infer D and trimming. The sample table holds hundreds of thousands of clones, of which 95% to 98% were seen once. The ten top clones hold 0.3% of the sample.

Sequenced input: naive CD8+ T cells sorted from blood. According to the study, the label for this sample's cell subset or site signals: CD45RA+CCR7+. The chain couples TRBV13 to TRBJ2-1; the central 14 bases match TRBD2. The clonotype originates from a man in his thirties or forties in good health. CDR3 reads: CASSLIGSGTSGGAYNEQFF. The nucleotides are TGTGCCAGCAGCTTGATCGGCAGCGGGACTAGCGGGGGTGCCTACAATGAGCAGTTCTTC.